The next 32 T cell receptor beta chains were all read from a single sample in a study of blood T cell repertoires in COVID-19. Sequencing was performed with immunoSEQ multiplex PCR; in TCRdb, only in-frame clones are kept and a portion is missing. The table lists 70,000 to 85,000 clones, roughly 86% of them singletons. The specimen sequenced was peripheral blood. The receptors derive from a man aged 55 to 69 with acute or convalescent COVID-19.

The chain couples TRBV2 to TRBJ2-7; 9 nucleotides line up with TRBD1. The V gene end was trimmed by 6 bases and the J gene end by 1 base; junction bases not matched to a gene: 4. There are 14 residues in the CDR3. CDR1 and CDR2 from the germline V gene are SNHLY and FYNNEI. CDR3 bases: TGTGCCAGCAGGACGGGGACAGGGTCCTACGAGCAGTACTTC. Its protein product is CASRTGTGSYEQYF.

This clone was counted a single time. The CDR3, as DNA: TGTGCCAGCAGTTTCACAGGGACCCTAACGACAAGTCAGCCCCAGCATTTT. Translated, it gives CASSFTGTLTTSQPQHF. V is TRBV27 and J is TRBJ1-5; the D gene is possibly TRBD1 (6 bases). V was shortened by 3 bases and J by 6 bases, with 21 bases between the two germline ends. The CDR3 covers 17 residues. Germline-derived CDR1 and CDR2 are MNHEY and SMNVEV (reference sequence).

V gene TRBV7-2 combines with J gene TRBJ2-1, with D maybe TRBD2 (6 bases). The length of the CDR3 is 15 residues. CDR1 and CDR2 from the germline V gene are SGHTA and FQGNSA. Trimming removed 5 bases at V and 4 bases at J, with 15 bases between. The DNA of the CDR3 is TGTGCCAGCAGCCGGGACTGGGGATGGTACAATGAGCAGTTCTTC. It is translated as CASSRDWGWYNEQFF.

This sequence joins TRBV3-1 (or the pseudogene TRBV3-2) and TRBJ1-5; 8 bases are a match to TRBD1. The CDR3 totals 15 residues. Germline lookup yields CDR1 LGHDT and CDR2 YNNKEL (reference sequence). V lost 3 bases, J lost 5 bases, and 6 bases stayed unmatched. The CDR3 sequence: CASSHTTGGDQPQHF. In nucleotides, the CDR3 is TGTGCCAGCAGCCACACTACAGGGGGGGATCAGCCCCAGCATTTT.

The chain carries TRBV28 and TRBJ1-5; 12 positions match TRBD1. CDR1 and CDR2 (germline): MDHEN, SYDVKM. There are 20 residues in the CDR3. V lost 1 base to trimming and J lost 0 bases; unmatched junction nucleotides: 10. The CDR3 DNA reads TGTGCCAGCAGTTTATCATTGGGGGGGACAGGGGGCCATAGCAATCAGCCCCAGCATTTT. Translating gives CASSLSLGGTGGHSNQPQHF.

V is TRBV28 and J is TRBJ2-3, with 8 bases lining up with TRBD2. Trimming removed 3 bases from V and 5 bases from J; junction bases left unmatched: 7. CDR3 length: 15 residues. From germline, CDR1 is MDHEN and CDR2 SYDVKM. The CDR3 bases are TGTGCCAGCAGTTTGGCGGGAGGCCGGGTAGATACGCAGTATTTT. Protein sequence: CASSLAGGRVDTQYF.

The rearrangement uses TRBV28 and TRBJ1-5; 7 bases fit TRBD1. Germline CDR1 and CDR2: MDHEN and SYDVKM. The CDR3 consists of 13 residues. J lost 9 bases, V lost 8 bases, and 10 bases had no gene match. This CDR3 reads CASVDRVGSPQHF. As DNA, the CDR3 is TGTGCCAGCGTTGACAGGGTCGGATCGCCCCAGCATTTT.

The gene calls are TRBV24-1 and TRBJ1-1, with 11 nucleotides matching TRBD1. The J segment lost 6 bases and the V segment lost 3 bases, leaving 8 bases of the junction unmatched. Germline V gives CDR1 KGHDR, CDR2 SFDVKD. This CDR3 has 16 amino acids. CDR3: CATSDVDRGQEAEAFF. In nucleotides, the CDR3 is TGTGCCACCAGTGATGTGGACAGGGGGCAGGAGGCTGAAGCTTTCTTT.

The V call is TRBV7-2, the J call TRBJ1-2; D might be TRBD1 (6 bases). Germline V gene sequence: CDR1 SGHTA, CDR2 FQGNSA. This CDR3 has 14 amino acids. V lost 5 bases, J lost 2 bases, and 12 bases lay in between. DNA of the CDR3: TGTGCCAGCAGCGCTGGACAGCTGAACTATGGCTACACCTTC. Translated: CASSAGQLNYGYTF.

The sample holds a few counts of this clone. The genes are TRBV3-1 (or the pseudogene TRBV3-2) and TRBJ1-5, with D possibly being TRBD1 (5 bases). This CDR3 has 16 amino acids. CDR1 is LGHDT, CDR2 YNNKEL, per germline (reference sequence). Trimming took off 5 bases at V and 0 bases at J, with 14 bases between the two ends. The CDR3 loop reads CASSAPAGDSNQPQHF. In nucleotides, the CDR3 is TGTGCCAGCAGCGCCCCGGCGGGGGATAGCAATCAGCCCCAGCATTTT.

V is TRBV28 and J is TRBJ1-5; TRBD1 is a possible D gene (5 bases). Germline V lookup: CDR1 MDHEN, CDR2 SYDVKM. The CDR3 loop spans 15 amino acids. Trimming took 6 bases from V and 6 from J, leaving 18 bases between them. CDR3 coding DNA: TGTGCCAGCAGCCAAGGTAGGGGCTCCTCTCAGCCCCAGCATTTT. Its translation is CASSQGRGSSQPQHF.

This clone was recorded a few times. The CDR3 DNA sequence: TGTGCCAGCAGCTTATCCGGCGGGGGGCGCGAGCAGTACTTC. It is translated as CASSLSGGGREQYF. The chain combines TRBV11-2 with TRBJ2-7, with TRBD2 matching 8 bases. The CDR3 loop spans 14 amino acids. Germline V CDR1 and CDR2: SGHAT, FQNNGV. V gave up 2 bases and J gave up 6 bases; unmatched junction bases: 6.

This chain uses TRBV3-1 (or the pseudogene TRBV3-2) with TRBJ2-7; possibly TRBD2 for D (5 bases). Trimming took 3 bases from V and 0 from J, leaving 12 bases between them. This CDR3 spans 15 amino acids. Germline assignment: CDR1 LGHDT and CDR2 YNNKEL (reference sequence). The CDR3 spells CASSQGGEGSYEQYF. The CDR3 DNA is TGTGCCAGCAGCCAGGGCGGCGAGGGCTCCTACGAGCAGTACTTC.

This clone has a handful of counts. The chain employs TRBV14 and TRBJ1-6; D perhaps matches TRBD1 (6 bases). Germline assignment: CDR1 SGHDN and CDR2 FVKESK. The V end lost 5 bases, the J end lost 9 bases, and 11 bases lay between the germline ends. This CDR3 has 13 residues. CDR3 bases: TGTGCCAGCAGCTTTTTACAGGGTTCACCCCTCCACTTT. Translating gives CASSFLQGSPLHF.

The chain joins TRBV28 to TRBJ2-7; 12 bases align to TRBD1. The V segment lost 5 bases and the J segment 7 bases; nucleotides outside the gene matches: 9. This CDR3 has 15 residues. Germline CDR1 is MDHEN and CDR2 is SYDVKM. The CDR3 coding sequence is TGTGCCAGCAGTAGACCGGGACAGGGGGCATGGGAGCAGTACTTC. This gives the protein CASSRPGQGAWEQYF. Together with reference TRBV28 and TRBJ2-7, the CDR3 gives the full variable domain: DVKVTQSSRYLVKRTGEKVFLECVQDMDHENMFWYRQDPGLGLRLIYFSYDVKMKEKGDIPEGYSVSREKKERFSLILESASTNQTSMYLCASSRPGQGAWEQYFGPGTRLTVT.

The V gene is TRBV6-5, the J gene TRBJ1-1; 7 nucleotides match TRBD1. This CDR3 spans 14 amino acids. The germline V gene has CDR1 MNHEY and CDR2 SVGAGI. Unmatched junction bases numbered 13, after V lost 8 bases and J lost 7 bases. The CDR3 DNA sequence: TGTGCCAGCGTCCGACAGGGATCGACTGGTGAAGCTTTCTTT. It codes for CASVRQGSTGEAFF.

The chain links TRBV6-2 or TRBV6-3 to TRBJ2-7; 9 positions match TRBD1. This CDR3 contains 15 residues. The J segment lost 4 bases and the V segment lost 5 bases, leaving 9 bases of the junction unmatched. In germline, CDR1 is MNHEY, CDR2 SVGEGT. This chain's CDR3 is CASSNTRDRAYEQYF. CDR3 DNA sequence: TGTGCCAGCAGTAACACCCGGGACAGGGCGTACGAGCAGTACTTC.

The rearrangement uses TRBV14 and TRBJ1-4; D may be TRBD1 (6 bases). Per germline, CDR1 SGHDN and CDR2 FVKESK. The CDR3 extends over 13 amino acids. V was cut by 6 bases and J by 8 bases, with 13 bases left in between. CDR3 nucleotides: TGTGCCAGCAGGGGAGGGGGAGGCGAAAAACTGTTTTTT. Translating gives CASRGGGGEKLFF.

This clone was detected a few times. The V call is TRBV7-9, the J call TRBJ2-7, with 9 bases matching TRBD2. The CDR3 runs 14 residues. Trimming removed 6 bases from V and 3 bases from J; junction bases left unmatched: 6. Germline V gives CDR1 SEHNR, CDR2 FQNEAQ (reference sequence). CDR3 in amino acids: CASSRTSVLYEQYF. The CDR3 coding sequence is TGTGCCAGCAGTCGGACTAGCGTCCTCTACGAGCAGTACTTC.

A single count supports this clone. The chain couples TRBV5-4 to TRBJ2-3, with 8 positions matching TRBD2. J was trimmed by 6 bases and V by 4 bases; bases with no gene match: 4. Germline values: CDR1 SGHNT, CDR2 YYREEE (reference sequence). The length of the CDR3 is 13 residues. The CDR3 DNA reads TGTGCCAGCAGCAGCGGGAGAGACGATACGCAGTATTTT. It yields the protein CASSSGRDDTQYF.

The chain employs TRBV2 and TRBJ2-3; a possible D gene is TRBD2 (6 bases). The CDR3 is 15 amino acids. Trimming removed 3 bases at V and 4 bases at J, with 14 bases between. The germline V gene has CDR1 SNHLY and CDR2 FYNNEI. This CDR3 is CASSERRGGSDTQYF. In DNA, the CDR3 is TGTGCCAGCAGTGAGAGGCGTGGGGGGTCAGATACGCAGTATTTT. Full variable domain (rest looked up from reference TRBV2 and TRBJ2-3): EPEVTQTPSHQVTQMGQEVILRCVPISNHLYFYWYRQILGQKVEFLVSFYNNEISEKSEIFDDQFSVERPDGSNFTLKIRSTKLEDSAMYFCASSERRGGSDTQYFGPGTRLTVL.

The rearrangement joins TRBV6-2 or TRBV6-3 to TRBJ2-1; 8 bases agree with TRBD2. CDR3 size: 14 residues. The V gene end was trimmed by 4 bases and the J gene end by 6 bases; junction bases not matched to a gene: 5. CDR1 is MNHEY, CDR2 SVGEGT, per germline. In DNA, the CDR3 is TGTGCCAGCAGTTCGTCCGGGACTAGCAATGAGCAGTTCTTC. Its translation is CASSSSGTSNEQFF.

This clone was seen only once. The chain links TRBV6-5 to TRBJ2-1, with TRBD2 matching over 10 bases. The CDR3 totals 16 residues. Germline CDR1 is MNHEY and CDR2 is SVGAGI. V gave up 2 bases and J gave up 3 bases; unmatched junction bases: 4. The CDR3 DNA follows: TGTGCCAGCAGTTACCGGGCTAGCGGGAGCTACAATGAGCAGTTCTTC. Translation gives CASSYRASGSYNEQFF.

This sequence joins TRBV5-3 and TRBJ1-5; TRBD1 matches 7 bases. TRBV5-3 is an ORF; its function is uncertain. The length of the CDR3 is 16 residues. V shed 4 bases and J 5 bases; nucleotides not matched to a gene: 12. CDR3 in DNA: TGTGCCAGAAGCCACCTACGACAGGGTTCGGATCAGCCCCAGCATTTT. It yields the protein CARSHLRQGSDQPQHF.

This clone occurred a few times. This rearrangement joins TRBV11-2 to TRBJ1-5; weak D call: TRBD1 (5 bases). In germline, CDR1 is SGHAT, CDR2 FQNNGV. Trimming shortened V by 0 bases and J by 7 bases, and 13 bases separated the two germline ends. CDR3 length equals 15 residues. CDR3 protein: CASSLEGRVGQPQHF. The DNA for the CDR3 is TGTGCCAGCAGCTTAGAGGGCAGGGTGGGCCAGCCCCAGCATTTT.

The genes are TRBV28 and TRBJ1-2; 7 bases align to TRBD1. This CDR3 spans 13 amino acids. Germline lookup yields CDR1 MDHEN and CDR2 SYDVKM. The V and J ends lost 11 bases and 6 bases, in that order; junction bases with no gene match: 12. The CDR3 bases are TGTGCCGGAGGACAGGTCCGGGGAGATGGCTACACCTTC. It codes for CAGGQVRGDGYTF.

This sequence joins TRBV5-1 and TRBJ1-1; possibly TRBD1 for D (5 bases). In germline, CDR1 is SGHRS, CDR2 YFSETQ. The CDR3 is 15 residues long. V was pared by 3 bases and J by 5 bases, with 17 bases between. The chain's CDR3 is CASSSDGGGRTEAFF. In DNA form, the CDR3 reads TGCGCCAGCAGCTCCGACGGCGGGGGGAGGACTGAAGCTTTCTTT.

The chain combines TRBV7-2 with TRBJ1-1; TRBD1 matches at 10 bases. Germline loops: CDR1 SGHTA, CDR2 FQGNSA. Trimming took 4 bases from V and 11 from J; bases not matched to a gene: 7. The CDR3 covers 13 residues. DNA of the CDR3: TGTGCCAGCAGCTCGGACAGGGGGTTGGATGCTTTCTTT. It is translated as CASSSDRGLDAFF.

This chain uses TRBV18 with TRBJ1-6, with 7 bases that match TRBD1. Losses at the gene ends were 5 bases for V and 8 bases for J; bases not matched to a gene: 0. The germline CDR1 and CDR2 sequences are KGHSH and LQKENI. This CDR3 region has 12 residues. The CDR3 loop is CASSDRDSPLHF. The CDR3 DNA reads TGTGCCAGCTCAGACAGGGATTCACCCCTCCACTTT.

The V and J genes are TRBV5-1 and TRBJ1-2, with unresolved D. Germline V gene data show CDR1 as SGHRS and CDR2 as YFSETQ. The CDR3 is 17 residues long. Trimming pared 1 base from V and 1 base from J, leaving 17 bases between. The CDR3 DNA is TGCGCCAGCAGCTTGAGTACAGACCCCGTAAATAACTATGGCTACACCTTC. Translated, it gives CASSLSTDPVNNYGYTF.

The rearrangement joins TRBV9 to TRBJ1-1, with a possible D match to TRBD1 (5 bases). The CDR3 has 14 amino acids. CDR1 and CDR2 from the germline V gene are SGDLS and YYNGEE. Trimming left V 2 bases short and J 2 bases short, with 10 bases between. In DNA, the CDR3 is TGTGCCAGCAGCGTTCTGGGGGGTAACACTGAAGCTTTCTTT. It encodes CASSVLGGNTEAFF.

The chain uses TRBV14 and TRBJ2-4; weak D call: TRBD1 (7 bases). This CDR3 is 15 amino acids long. Trimming cost V 4 bases and J 5 bases, with 15 bases left between them. Germline lookup yields CDR1 SGHDN and CDR2 FVKESK. The CDR3 loop reads CASSLYRGGQNIQYF. The CDR3 DNA sequence: TGTGCCAGCAGCCTTTACAGGGGAGGCCAAAACATTCAGTACTTC. The full variable domain, rest sourced from reference TRBV14 and TRBJ2-4, is EAGVTQFPSHSVIEKGQTVTLRCDPISGHDNLYWYRRVMGKEIKFLLHFVKESKQDESGMPNNRFLAERTGGTYSTLKVQPAELEDSGVYFCASSLYRGGQNIQYFGAGTRLSVL.